This is a list of T cell receptor beta chains from one sample in a study of blood T cells in healthy people across ages. TCRdb re-derived calls from the 5' RACE reads in MiXCR, one entry per CDR3 protein. The sample records around 1,600,000 distinct CDR3 sequences, approximately 43% being singletons. Material for sequencing was blood. Source of these receptors: a woman aged 18 to 35 in good health. CDR3s include the opening cysteine and the closing phenylalanine or tryptophan. The D gene is left open where the match is weak. Not all rows give a size; the values are once, few, many and, for expanded clones, a class.

CDR3,DNA,size,D,V,J
CSARDLTQDNEQYF,TGCAGTGCTAGAGATCTTACGCAAGACAATGAGCAGTACTTC,NA,NA,TRBV20-1,TRBJ2-7
CASSLVPSSGEQFF,TGTGCCAGCAGCTTAGTACCCAGCAGTGGTGAGCAGTTCTTC,NA,NA,TRBV11-2,TRBJ2-1
CASSDLGYNEQFF,TGTGCCAGCAGTGACCTGGGGTACAATGAGCAGTTCTTC,NA,NA,TRBV6-5,TRBJ2-1
CASSLGDRLYGYTF,TGTGCCAGCAGCTTAGGAGACAGATTATATGGCTACACCTTC,few,NA,TRBV7-2,TRBJ1-2
CSVEDPGYEQYF,TGCAGCGTTGAAGACCCTGGGTACGAGCAGTACTTC,few,NA,TRBV29-1,TRBJ2-7
CASSEGVGHRRPQHF,TGTGCCAGCAGTGAAGGCGTCGGCCACCGGAGGCCCCAGCATTTT,NA,NA,TRBV6-1,TRBJ1-5
CATSVSPYTEAFF,TGTGCCACCAGTGTTTCCCCTTATACCGAAGCTTTCTTT,NA,NA,TRBV24-1,TRBJ1-1
CASSPRMSGSTEAFF,TGCGCCAGCAGCCCCAGGATGTCCGGCTCCACTGAAGCTTTCTTT,NA,NA,TRBV4-3,TRBJ1-1
CGARDLQETQFF,TGCGGTGCTAGAGATCTCCAAGAGACCCAGTTCTTC,NA,NA,TRBV20-1,TRBJ2-1
CAISVDKSYGYTF,TGTGCCATCAGTGTGGACAAGTCCTATGGCTACACCTTC,NA,NA,TRBV10-3,TRBJ1-2
CAGRNRGDGANVLTF,TGTGCCGGGAGAAACAGGGGTGATGGGGCCAACGTCCTGACTTTC,NA,TRBD1,TRBV6-2/TRBV6-3,TRBJ2-6
CASSNHFQETQYF,TGTGCCAGCTCAAACCACTTCCAAGAGACCCAGTACTTC,NA,NA,TRBV6-5,TRBJ2-5
CALRDRESYEQYF,TGTGCCCTAAGGGACAGGGAGTCCTACGAGCAGTACTTC,NA,TRBD1,TRBV10-3,TRBJ2-7
CASSWTETYEQYF,TGTGCCAGCAGTTGGACGGAAACCTACGAGCAGTACTTC,NA,NA,TRBV27,TRBJ2-7
CASSQSPGTQILRGTEAFF,TGCGCCAGCAGCCAATCCCCAGGGACGCAAATCCTGAGAGGGACTGAAGCTTTCTTT,NA,NA,TRBV4-3,TRBJ1-1
CASSLWAGEVGTQYF,TGTGCCAGCAGTTTATGGGCGGGGGAGGTGGGTACGCAGTATTTT,NA,TRBD2,TRBV27,TRBJ2-3
CASAIRSGANVLTF,TGCGCCAGCGCTATTCGCTCTGGGGCCAACGTCCTGACTTTC,NA,NA,TRBV5-1,TRBJ2-6
CASSYGERNQPQHF,TGTGCCAGCAGTTACGGGGAGCGCAATCAGCCCCAGCATTTT,few,NA,TRBV6-2/TRBV6-3,TRBJ1-5
CSARDFGSMNTEAFF,TGCAGTGCTAGAGATTTCGGCAGTATGAACACTGAAGCTTTCTTT,few,NA,TRBV20-1,TRBJ1-1
CASSFGTGMAFF,TGCGCCAGCAGCTTTGGTACAGGTATGGCTTTCTTT,NA,NA,TRBV5-1,TRBJ1-1
CASSATGTYEQYF,TGTGCCAGCTCAGCGACAGGGACCTACGAGCAGTACTTC,NA,TRBD1,TRBV18,TRBJ2-7
CTTSRSWTGEGEQYF,TGTACCACCAGCCGATCTTGGACAGGTGAGGGCGAGCAGTACTTC,NA,TRBD1,TRBV15,TRBJ2-7
CASSPIAGTWEGYTF,TGTGCCAGCAGTCCAATTGCCGGGACATGGGAAGGCTACACCTTC,few,NA,TRBV27,TRBJ1-2